Listed below are T cell receptor beta chains from one sample, sequenced in a study of OX40 agonist ivuxolimab in advanced cancers. Data came from immunoSEQ multiplex PCR; TCRdb stores just in-frame clones and leaves some out. The sample yields tens of thousands of clones, about 85% seen once. Sequences were derived from CD4+ or CD8+ T cells sorted from blood, sampled in a trial of the OX40 agonist ivuxolimab. The receptors originated from an adult with an advanced solid tumor such as melanoma, head and neck, liver or kidney cancer. Each CDR3 is given with its conserved first and last residue. Each record gives: V gene, clone size, D gene, J gene, CDR3 DNA, CDR3 protein. D genes are given only for firm matches. Some rows mark clone size as missing; the rest say once, few, many or name a class of expanded clone.

TRBV18	once	-	TRBJ2-7	TGTGCCAGCTCACCGGAGGGGAACGAGCAGTACTTC	CASSPEGNEQYF
TRBV19	-	TRBD2	TRBJ2-1	TGTGCCAGTAGTATAGACAGCGGGGGCCTGACGGTGGGTGAGCAGTTCTTC	CASSIDSGGLTVGEQFF
TRBV11-2	once	-	TRBJ2-3	TGTGCCAGCAGCGTTGACTCCTACAGCACAGATACGCAGTATTTT	CASSVDSYSTDTQYF
TRBV5-1	-	-	TRBJ2-4	TGCGCCAGCAGCTCGGACGGAGGGTTTACACTAGCCAAAAACATTCAGTACTTC	CASSSDGGFTLAKNIQYF
TRBV15	-	TRBD1	TRBJ1-1	TGTGCCACCAGCAGATCGCCTTGGGACAGGGGGCCGATGAACACTGAAGCTTTCTTT	CATSRSPWDRGPMNTEAFF
TRBV5-1	-	TRBD1	TRBJ2-7	TGCGCCAGCACTCTCCTGACAGGGGGCTTAGGGGAGCAGTACTTC	CASTLLTGGLGEQYF
TRBV9	-	TRBD1	TRBJ1-2	TGTGCCAGCAGCGGTTCGCAGGGACAGGGGTGGCGTGCAGATGGCTACACCTTC	CASSGSQGQGWRADGYTF
TRBV7-9	-	-	TRBJ1-5	TGTGCCAGCAGCTTTGACCGGGGGCAGCCCCAGCATTTT	CASSFDRGQPQHF
TRBV6-1	-	-	TRBJ2-2	TGTGCCAGCAGGATGGACACTATAACCGGGGAGCTGTTTTTT	CASRMDTITGELFF
TRBV6-5	-	-	TRBJ1-5	TGTGCCAGCAGTTACAATTCGGGGTTGAATCAGCCCCAGCATTTT	CASSYNSGLNQPQHF
TRBV10-3	-	-	TRBJ2-1	TGTGCCATCAGTGTCCAGGGCTATGAGCAGTTCTTC	CAISVQGYEQFF
TRBV2	-	-	TRBJ2-1	TGTGCCAGCGGTCGGCGGGTTGCCTACAATGAGCAGTTCTTC	CASGRRVAYNEQFF
TRBV9	-	-	TRBJ2-5	TGTGCCAGCAGTCCGAACGAACTGGCGAGAGAGACCCAGTACTTC	CASSPNELARETQYF
TRBV5-4	-	-	TRBJ2-2	TGTGCCAGCAGCGGGCAGGGGTCGGCCGGGGAGCTGTTTTTT	CASSGQGSAGELFF